Listed below are T cell receptor beta chains from one sample, sequenced in a study of T cells in localized non-small cell lung cancer. TCRdb keeps only in-frame clones here, not all; method: immunoSEQ multiplex PCR. The data hold roughly 66,000 clones, with roughly 90% observed a single time. Sequences were derived from peripheral blood, sampled before any cancer treatment. The source is a woman aged 35 to 69 with stage I lung adenocarcinoma. Both conserved end residues are part of each CDR3.

J,length,V,CDR3
TRBJ1-1,13,TRBV25-1,CASRTLSWTEAFF
TRBJ2-1,15,TRBV9,CASSETSHFSNEQFF
TRBJ2-3,14,TRBV7-8,CASSKGQGPDTQYF
TRBJ2-7,11,TRBV20-1,CSVLDLYEQYF
TRBJ2-7,13,TRBV14,CASSQDNGYEQYF
TRBJ2-5,13,TRBV5-1,CASRGTWQETQYF
TRBJ2-3,13,TRBV11-2,CASSSRGTDTQYF
TRBJ1-2,15,TRBV7-8,CASSSRGQGDYGYTF
TRBJ1-1,12,TRBV6-1,CASKLHNTEAFF
TRBJ1-2,13,TRBV2,CASRILGQGSYTF
TRBJ1-1,12,TRBV2,CATGVRYTEAFF
TRBJ2-2,14,TRBV30,CAWSVHTDTGELFF
TRBJ2-2,19,TRBV27,CASARGTSGPERNTGELFF
TRBJ1-4,14,TRBV2,CASSDTSGGEKLFF
TRBJ1-2,12,TRBV29-1,CSAVGRGYGYTF
TRBJ2-3,16,TRBV7-8,CASSFQQGVKTDTQYF
TRBJ2-1,15,TRBV7-8,CASSLGTPSYNEQFF
TRBJ2-7,13,TRBV28,CASRWDSSYEQYF
TRBJ2-5,17,TRBV4-2,CASSQGVLSSGEETQYF